This TCR beta chain was recorded in a study of T cell repertoires in cytomegalovirus infection. Regarding the study as a whole: Predominance within the ex vivo response was attributable to HLA-C-restricted CMV-specific TCR beta clonotypes.

This clonotype has only a few counts. The antigen is undetermined. Each CDR3 protein gets one entry after TCRdb re-called the reads with MiXCR. The sample includes around 360,000 distinct CDR3 sequences, about 34% of them seen just once. This TCR derives from a human donor in good health (CMV status not recorded). Some clones in this sample may be carry-over from other donors' samples. The material sequenced was cultured PBMCs, taken from culture after CMV antigen stimulation.

The chain's CDR3 is CASSLQGGGRNLYNEQFF. The CDR3 coding sequence is TGTGCCAGCAGCTTACAAGGCGGCGGGAGGAATTTATACAATGAGCAGTTCTTC. The gene calls are TRBV11-2 and TRBJ2-1, with 8 positions matching TRBD2. V gave up 2 bases and J gave up 4 bases; unmatched junction bases: 13. The V gene's germline CDR1 is SGHAT and CDR2 FQNNGV. The CDR3 sequence is 18 residues long.